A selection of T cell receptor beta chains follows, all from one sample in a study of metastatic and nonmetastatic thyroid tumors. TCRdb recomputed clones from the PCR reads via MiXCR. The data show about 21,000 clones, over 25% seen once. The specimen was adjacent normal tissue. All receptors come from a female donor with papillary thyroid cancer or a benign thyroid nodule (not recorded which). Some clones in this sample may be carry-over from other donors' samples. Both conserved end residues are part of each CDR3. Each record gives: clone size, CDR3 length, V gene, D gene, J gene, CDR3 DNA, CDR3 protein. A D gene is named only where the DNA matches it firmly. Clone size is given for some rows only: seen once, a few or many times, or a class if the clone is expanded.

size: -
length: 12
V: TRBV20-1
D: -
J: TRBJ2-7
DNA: TGCAGTGCTAGAGTCAGATACTACGAGCAGTACTTC
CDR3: CSARVRYYEQYF

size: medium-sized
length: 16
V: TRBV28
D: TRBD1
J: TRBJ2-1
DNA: TGTGCCAGCAGACTTCCTCGGGGACAGGGTTTCAATGAGCAGTTCTTC
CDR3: CASRLPRGQGFNEQFF

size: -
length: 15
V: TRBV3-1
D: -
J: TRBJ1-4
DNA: TGTGCCAGCAGCCGCCGGACGGCCGCCGGAGAAAAACTGTTTTTT
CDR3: CASSRRTAAGEKLFF

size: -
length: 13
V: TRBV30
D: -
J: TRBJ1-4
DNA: TGTGCCTGGAGTGCCCCACCCATTGAAAAACTGTTTTTT
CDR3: CAWSAPPIEKLFF

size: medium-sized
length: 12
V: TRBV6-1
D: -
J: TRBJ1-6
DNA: TGTGCCAGCGGGCAGGGGAATTCACCCCTCCACTTT
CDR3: CASGQGNSPLHF

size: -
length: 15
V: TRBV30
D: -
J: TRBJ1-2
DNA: TGTGCCTGGGCACCTGCGGGGGGGAGTAACTATGGCTACACCTTC
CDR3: CAWAPAGGSNYGYTF

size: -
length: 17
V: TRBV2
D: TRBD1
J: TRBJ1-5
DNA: TGTGCCAGCAGTACCGACAGGGGGCGTTCTGAGGATCAGCCCCAGCATTTT
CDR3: CASSTDRGRSEDQPQHF

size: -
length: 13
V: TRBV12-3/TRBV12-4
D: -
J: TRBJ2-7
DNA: TGTGCCAGCAGTGGGTGTGCCTTCTACGAGCAGTACTTC
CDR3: CASSGCAFYEQYF

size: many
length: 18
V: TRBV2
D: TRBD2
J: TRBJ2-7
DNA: TGTGCCAGCACCCCGGGACTAGCGGGGGGATCCTTCTCCTACGAGCAGTACTTC
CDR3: CASTPGLAGGSFSYEQYF

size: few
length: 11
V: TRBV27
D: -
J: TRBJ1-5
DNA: TGTGCCAGCAGTTTCCCTCAGCCCCAGCATTTT
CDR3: CASSFPQPQHF

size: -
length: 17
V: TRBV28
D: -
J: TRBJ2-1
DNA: TGTGCCAGCAGTTCTCTGGATCCGGGACTGCCGGCGGAAGAGCAGTTCTTC
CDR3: CASSSLDPGLPAEEQFF

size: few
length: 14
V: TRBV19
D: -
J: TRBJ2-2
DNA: TGTGCCAGTAGGATTGGGAGTTTAGCCGGGGAGCTGTTTTTT
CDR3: CASRIGSLAGELFF

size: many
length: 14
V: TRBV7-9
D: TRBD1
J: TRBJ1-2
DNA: TGTGCCAGCAGCTCTGAAGGGACAGGGAACGGCTACACCTTC
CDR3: CASSSEGTGNGYTF

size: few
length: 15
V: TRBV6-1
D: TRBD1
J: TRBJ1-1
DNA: TGTGCCAGCAGTCCTCCAGGGGGCTTGAACACTGAAGCTTTCTTT
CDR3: CASSPPGGLNTEAFF

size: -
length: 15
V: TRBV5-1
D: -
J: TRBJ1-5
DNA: TGCGCCAGCAGCTTGTGGGGAGGGAGCAATCAGCCCCAGCATTTT
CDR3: CASSLWGGSNQPQHF

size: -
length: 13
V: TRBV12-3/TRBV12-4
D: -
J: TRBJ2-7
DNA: TGTGCCAGCAGTCGGGACTGGGTCTCCGAGCAGTACTTC
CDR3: CASSRDWVSEQYF

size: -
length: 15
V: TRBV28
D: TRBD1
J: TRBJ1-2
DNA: TGTGCCAGCAGTTTAGAAGTTGCAGGGGGATTTGGCTACACCTTC
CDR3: CASSLEVAGGFGYTF

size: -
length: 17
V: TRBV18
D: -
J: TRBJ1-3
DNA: TGTGCCAGCTCACCCCGGGAACTCCAGAGCTCTGGAAACACCATATATTTT
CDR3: CASSPRELQSSGNTIYF

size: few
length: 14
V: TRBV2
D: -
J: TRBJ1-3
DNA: TGTGCCACCGCACCGGACATCTCTGGAAACACCATATATTTT
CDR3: CATAPDISGNTIYF

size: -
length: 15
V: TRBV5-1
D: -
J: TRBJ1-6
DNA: TGCGCCAGCAGCTTGACTAACAGGTTAAATTCACCCCTCCACTTT
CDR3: CASSLTNRLNSPLHF

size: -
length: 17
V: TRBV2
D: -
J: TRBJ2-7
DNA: TGTGCCAGCAGTGAAAGTTGGCCGACCTTCCTTAGGGACGAGCAGTACTTC
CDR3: CASSESWPTFLRDEQYF

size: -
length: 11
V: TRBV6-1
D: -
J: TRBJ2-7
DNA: TGTGCCAGCCGCCAGGGCTACGAGCAGTACTTC
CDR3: CASRQGYEQYF

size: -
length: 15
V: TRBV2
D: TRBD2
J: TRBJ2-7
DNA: TGTGCCAGCAGTGAGGCTAGCGGGAGCTCCTACGAGCAGTACTTC
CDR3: CASSEASGSSYEQYF

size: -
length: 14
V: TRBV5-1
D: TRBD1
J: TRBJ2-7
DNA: TGCGCCAGCAGCCCGTTGACAGGGTACCACGAGCAGTACTTC
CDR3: CASSPLTGYHEQYF

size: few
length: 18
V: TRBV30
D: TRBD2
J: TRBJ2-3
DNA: TGTGCCTGGAGTTATTCTTTCGACAGCCCGGGGGGGACAGATACGCAGTATTTT
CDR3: CAWSYSFDSPGGTDTQYF

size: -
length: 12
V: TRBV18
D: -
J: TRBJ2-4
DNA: TGTGCCAGCTCACGGGAGAGGGACATTCAGTACTTC
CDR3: CASSRERDIQYF

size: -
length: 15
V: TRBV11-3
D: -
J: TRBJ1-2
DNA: TGTGCCAGCAGCTTATCGGGAGACACTAACTATGGCTACACCTTC
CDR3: CASSLSGDTNYGYTF

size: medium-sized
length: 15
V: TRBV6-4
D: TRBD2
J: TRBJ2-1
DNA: TGTGCCAGCAGTGAGTCGGGGGGGAGGTACAATGAGCAGTTCTTC
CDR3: CASSESGGRYNEQFF

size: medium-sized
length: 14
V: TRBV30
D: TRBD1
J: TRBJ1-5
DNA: TGTGCCTGCAGAAGACAGGGGAGCGGTCAGCCCCAGCATTTT
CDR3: CACRRQGSGQPQHF

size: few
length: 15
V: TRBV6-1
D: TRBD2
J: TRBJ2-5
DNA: TGTGCCAGCATTAGGACTAGCGGAAGTAGGGAGACCCAGTACTTC
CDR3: CASIRTSGSRETQYF

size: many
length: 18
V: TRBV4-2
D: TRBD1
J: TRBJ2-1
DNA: TGTGCCAGCAGCCAAGATCCCCCGGGACAGGGGGCGAACAATGAGCAGTTCTTC
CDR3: CASSQDPPGQGANNEQFF

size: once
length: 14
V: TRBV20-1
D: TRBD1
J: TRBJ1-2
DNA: TGCAGTGCCAGTAGCCTCGGACAGGGCGATGGCTACACCTTC
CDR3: CSASSLGQGDGYTF